This TCR beta chain was documented in a study of T cell clusters in autoimmune cytopenias. Study information: The mean age of healthy donor controls was approximately 50 years, the median roughly 63 years. Findings and caveats of the study: Healthy donors had almost three-fold more exclusive TRB clusters than active autoimmune hepatitis patients. Primary autoimmune cytopenia patients appeared to lack physiological T cell clusters present in healthy donors.

From germline, CDR1 is GTSNPN and CDR2 SVGIG (reference sequence). This CDR3 is built from 12 residues. TRB amplification used approximately 0.25 ug of peripheral blood genomic DNA. In terms of frequency, this clonotype is large. Antigen unknown. TRB was amplified by touch-down multiplex PCR, primer pools A and B combined. TCRdb re-analyzed the multiplex PCR reads; it lists each CDR3 protein once, without DNA. In all, the sample yields 790 or so distinct CDR3 sequences. The same sample was also studied in work on T cell repertoires in aging, cancer and after chemotherapy. From that second work: Age-matched healthy donors had significantly more diverse, less clonal blood TCR repertoires than untreated cancer patients.

Input material: peripheral blood. The chain combines TRBV30 with TRBJ2-7. This clonotype was sampled from a human donor in good health. CDR3 residues: CAGRENFYEQYF.